The 22 T cell receptor beta chains listed next were all sequenced from one sample in a study of blood T cell repertoires in COVID-19. Sequencing was performed with immunoSEQ multiplex PCR; in TCRdb, only in-frame clones are kept and a portion is missing. The table lists 120,000 or so clones, 75% to 85% of them singletons. Sequenced input: peripheral blood. The receptors come from a woman aged 55-70 years with acute or convalescent COVID-19.

This rearrangement joins TRBV11-3 to TRBJ1-1; D is unresolved. The CDR3 is 14 residues long. Germline V gene lookup returns CDR1 SGHNT and CDR2 YENEEA. The germline V and J ends were trimmed by 4 bases and 3 bases, with 12 bases remaining between them. The CDR3 nucleotides read TGTGCCAGCAGCTGGTCGGAGGGTCACACTGAAGCTTTCTTT. Translation: CASSWSEGHTEAFF.

This rearrangement joins TRBV11-1 to TRBJ1-1, with 7 bases identical to TRBD1. This CDR3 has 13 amino acids. The V segment lost 6 bases and the J segment 3 bases; nucleotides outside the gene matches: 4. Germline V gene sequence: CDR1 SGHAT, CDR2 FQDESV (reference sequence). CDR3 in amino acids: CASRQGSHTEAFF. The CDR3 coding sequence is TGTGCCAGCAGACAGGGGTCCCACACTGAAGCTTTCTTT.

The chain joins TRBV9 to TRBJ2-1, with D maybe TRBD1 (6 bases). Germline V gene lookup returns CDR1 SGDLS and CDR2 YYNGEE. The CDR3 is made up of 16 amino acids. The germline V and J ends were trimmed by 5 bases and 5 bases, with 20 bases remaining between them. The CDR3 region is CASSQLSGTYNNEQFF. The CDR3, as DNA: TGTGCCAGCAGTCAATTATCCGGGACATATAACAATGAGCAGTTCTTC.

As DNA, the CDR3 is TGTGCCAGCAGTCGGACAGGGGAATATCAGCCCCAGCATTTT. Its protein is CASSRTGEYQPQHF. This rearrangement joins TRBV27 to TRBJ1-5, with 9 bases that match TRBD1. V shed 5 bases and J 5 bases; nucleotides not matched to a gene: 4. The CDR3 runs to 14 residues. Germline V gives CDR1 MNHEY, CDR2 SMNVEV (reference sequence).

The chain has TRBV5-4 and TRBJ2-1, with 15 nucleotides matching TRBD2. Germline V lookup: CDR1 SGHNT, CDR2 YYREEE (reference sequence). The J segment lost 1 base and the V segment lost 4 bases, leaving 6 bases of the junction unmatched. CDR3 length equals 18 residues. CDR3 protein: CASSRTSGGAGSYNEQFF. The CDR3 bases are TGTGCCAGCAGCCGGACTAGCGGGGGGGCTGGGTCCTACAATGAGCAGTTCTTC.

The chain recombines TRBV11-3 with TRBJ1-2, with 9 bases lining up with TRBD1. Trimming at V came to 2 bases and at J to 4 bases, leaving 5 bases not matched to a gene. Germline V gene data show CDR1 as SGHNT and CDR2 as YENEEA. CDR3 length: 15 amino acids. The CDR3 region is CASSLMGTGIYGYTF. Written as DNA, the CDR3 is TGTGCCAGCAGCTTAATGGGGACAGGGATCTATGGCTACACCTTC.

This chain joins TRBV7-6 and TRBJ1-4; tentative D call: TRBD1 (5 bases). The CDR3 covers 14 residues. CDR1 is SGHVS and CDR2 is FNYEAQ in the germline V gene. V lost 4 bases and J 8 bases, leaving 14 bases between the germline ends. In DNA form, the CDR3 reads TGTGCCAGCAGCTCGGGGGGAAGGCCCGAAAAACTGTTTTTT. This translates into CASSSGGRPEKLFF.

This clone was found once. J is TRBJ1-2 and V is TRBV4-1; no firm D call. CDR1 is MGHRA and CDR2 is YSYEKL in the germline V gene. Between the trimmed V and J ends, which lost 0 bases and 7 bases, there was a span of 18 bases. CDR3 length equals 16 residues. In DNA form, the CDR3 reads TGCGCCAGCAGCCAAGATCGCGGGGTTCGGCTCTTTGGCTACACCTTC. Protein sequence: CASSQDRGVRLFGYTF.

This chain connects TRBV4-3 to TRBJ1-2, with TRBD1 matching over 7 bases. This CDR3 has 14 residues. V shed 3 bases, J shed 4 bases, and the junction held 5 bases outside the gene matches. The germline V gene has CDR1 LGHNA and CDR2 YSLEER. CDR3 sequence reads: CASSHLGQIYGYTF. In DNA, the CDR3 is TGCGCCAGCAGCCATTTGGGACAGATCTATGGCTACACCTTC.

J is TRBJ2-4 and V is TRBV29-1; 8 nucleotides match TRBD1. V was clipped by 7 bases and J by 12 bases; unmatched bases: 5. The V gene's germline CDR1 is SQVTM and CDR2 ANQGSEA. This CDR3 region has 10 residues. The CDR3 region has the DNA TGCAGCGCTTTTGACAGGGGTCAGTACTTC. Its protein product is CSAFDRGQYF.

The chain has TRBV24-1 and TRBJ1-1; no clear D. The CDR3 runs to 13 residues. Deletions cut 1 base from V and 2 bases from J, with 4 bases between. The germline V gene has CDR1 KGHDR and CDR2 SFDVKD. The CDR3 nucleotides read TGTGCCACCAGTGATTTCCCTAACACTGAAGCTTTCTTT. As protein: CATSDFPNTEAFF.

The CDR3 coding sequence is TGTGCCAGCAGCCAAGATGAGGCCAGGGTAACAGATACGCAGTATTTT. Its protein product is CASSQDEARVTDTQYF. The chain is built from TRBV3-1 (or the pseudogene TRBV3-2) and TRBJ2-3; a weak D match, TRBD1 (5 bases). Deletions cut 0 bases from V and 3 bases from J, with 13 bases between. This CDR3 is 16 amino acids long. The germline V gene encodes CDR1 LGHDT and CDR2 YNNKEL (reference sequence).

The rearrangement uses TRBV28 and TRBJ1-2; D might be TRBD1 (5 bases). The CDR3 totals 15 residues. Germline V gene lookup returns CDR1 MDHEN and CDR2 SYDVKM. The V end was cut by 8 bases, the J end by 4 bases, with 20 bases between. This chain's CDR3 is CASRMPGGVGYGYTF. CDR3 sequence (DNA): TGTGCCAGCCGTATGCCCGGGGGAGTCGGCTATGGCTACACCTTC.

This CDR3 reads CAWSYNAGTRGTQYF. CDR3 coding DNA: TGTGCCTGGAGCTACAACGCGGGGACTAGAGGTACCCAGTACTTC. The V gene is TRBV30, the J gene TRBJ2-5; 8 positions agree with TRBD2. In germline, CDR1 is GTSNPN, CDR2 SVGIG (reference sequence). The CDR3 sequence is 15 residues long. Germline trimming cut 3 bases from V and 8 bases from J; bases unmatched to any gene: 14.

This chain links TRBV2 with TRBJ1-1; D possibly corresponds to TRBD1 (6 bases). The CDR3 has 14 amino acids. V lost 6 bases and J 6 bases, leaving 17 bases between the germline ends. Looked up from germline, CDR1 is SNHLY and CDR2 is FYNNEI. The CDR3 coding sequence is TGTGCCAGCAGCCAATCCCAGGGGACGGCTGAAGCTTTCTTT. Amino acid sequence: CASSQSQGTAEAFF.

The chain is built from TRBV20-1 and TRBJ2-5; D is unclear. V was cut by 3 bases and J by 1 base, with 6 bases left in between. Germline V gene sequence: CDR1 DFQATT, CDR2 SNEGSKA (reference sequence). CDR3 size: 12 residues. This CDR3 reads CSASYSQETQYF. CDR3 nucleotides: TGCAGTGCTAGTTACTCCCAAGAGACCCAGTACTTC.

This clone was counted once. This chain links TRBV29-1 with TRBJ1-6; D is ambiguous. The V end lost 7 bases, the J end lost 0 bases, and 16 bases lay between the germline ends. This CDR3 region has 16 residues. Germline V gene sequence: CDR1 SQVTM, CDR2 ANQGSEA. Here the CDR3 DNA reads TGCAGCGCGACGAAGCGTAGGAGCTCCTATAATTCACCCCTCCACTTT. Translation gives CSATKRRSSYNSPLHF. The full variable domain, rest sourced from reference TRBV29-1 and TRBJ1-6, is SAVISQKPSRDICQRGTSLTIQCQVDSQVTMMFWYRQQPGQSLTLIATANQGSEATYESGFVIDKFPISRPNLTFSTLTVSNMSPEDSSIYLCSATKRRSSYNSPLHFGNGTRLTVT.

This clone came up a few times. CDR3 protein: CASSEGAGVRNSPLHF. CDR3 nucleotides: TGTGCCAGCAGTGAAGGGGCGGGGGTGAGGAATTCACCCCTCCACTTT. This chain connects TRBV25-1 to TRBJ1-6; D may be TRBD1 (5 bases). Germline values: CDR1 MGHDK, CDR2 SYGVNS. The CDR3 covers 16 residues. V was pared by 2 bases and J by 7 bases, with 15 bases between.

The chain recombines TRBV6-2 or TRBV6-3 with TRBJ1-1, with D tentatively TRBD1 (6 bases). The CDR3 has 15 amino acids. The germline V gene encodes CDR1 MNHEY and CDR2 SVGEGT. V lost 5 bases, J lost 1 base, and 14 bases lay in between. CDR3 in amino acids: CASSNAGVANTEAFF. Here the CDR3 DNA reads TGTGCCAGCAGTAACGCAGGGGTGGCGAACACTGAAGCTTTCTTT.

The gene calls are TRBV6-1 and TRBJ2-7; TRBD1 matches 7 bases. Germline lookup yields CDR1 MNHNS and CDR2 SASEGT. J was trimmed by 1 base and V by 2 bases; bases with no gene match: 2. This CDR3 is 14 amino acids long. In nucleotides, the CDR3 is TGTGCCAGCAGTGAAACAGGGGTGTCCTACGAGCAGTACTTC. It yields the protein CASSETGVSYEQYF.

V and J are TRBV16 and TRBJ2-1; 7 positions match TRBD1. The CDR3 is made up of 15 amino acids. The V gene's germline CDR1 is KGHSY and CDR2 FQNENV. V was clipped by 0 bases and J by 6 bases; unmatched bases: 5. The CDR3 region is CASSQSNRGGNEQFF. The CDR3, as DNA: TGTGCCAGCAGCCAATCTAACAGGGGTGGCAATGAGCAGTTCTTC. Filled out from reference TRBV16 and TRBJ2-1, the complete variable domain reads GEEVAQTPKHLVRGEGQKAKLYCAPIKGHSYVFWYQQVLKNEFKFLISFQNENVFDETGMPKERFSAKCLPNSPCSLEIQATKLEDSAVYFCASSQSNRGGNEQFFGPGTRLTVL.

V and J are TRBV7-8 and TRBJ2-7, with D perhaps TRBD1 (5 bases). The CDR3 has 15 residues. Trimming removed 2 bases at V and 5 bases at J, with 16 bases between. Germline CDR1 reads SGHVS; CDR2 reads FQNEAQ. CDR3 sequence (DNA): TGTGCCAGCAGCTTACGAGTGACAGTCTCGGACGAGCAGTACTTC. Encoded protein: CASSLRVTVSDEQYF.